The text below deals with one T cell receptor beta chain. Measured with immunoSEQ multiplex PCR; TCRdb has only the in-frame clones, and not every one. The repertoire holds some 150,000 clones, around 86% seen once, with 8.4% in the top ten. CDR1 MNHEY and CDR2 SMNVEV come from the germline V gene (reference sequence). V dropped 8 bases and J dropped 3 bases, with 19 bases sitting between them. The CDR3 runs to 15 residues. This specimen comes from a study of blood T cell repertoires in COVID-19. This sequence was found in a woman aged 55-75 years with active or convalescent COVID-19. The sequenced sample consisted of peripheral blood. The chain employs TRBV27 and TRBJ1-1; D possibly corresponds to TRBD1 (6 bases). In DNA, the CDR3 is TGTGCCAGCCGAAGGCCGGCGGGGGGCGACACTGAAGCTTTCTTT. Translating gives CASRRPAGGDTEAFF.